The T cell receptor (beta chain) under discussion was sequenced for a study of blood T cell repertoires in COVID-19. Study in general: Donors in the United States, Italy and Spain gave samples during acute or convalescent COVID-19.

Germline V gene lookup returns CDR1 SGHTA and CDR2 FQGNSA. V shed 5 bases and J 1 base; nucleotides not matched to a gene: 5. This CDR3 is 15 amino acids long. In the original workflow: Cell counts per sample came from amplifying reference gene primers. The protocol was immunoSEQ multiplex PCR, while the TCRdb copy is restricted to in-frame clones and leaves out a portion. From that table come the V and J calls and clone size; the DNA was used to work out D and trimming. The sample contains under 150,000 clones, about nine tenths of which appear only once. Sequenced material: peripheral blood. The J gene is TRBJ2-1, the V gene TRBV7-2, with 7 nucleotides matching TRBD1. The TCR was taken from a human donor in a cohort sampled during active COVID-19. The CDR3 protein is CASSALTGSYNEQFF. CDR3 nucleotide sequence: TGTGCCAGCAGCGCCTTGACAGGGTCCTACAATGAGCAGTTCTTC.